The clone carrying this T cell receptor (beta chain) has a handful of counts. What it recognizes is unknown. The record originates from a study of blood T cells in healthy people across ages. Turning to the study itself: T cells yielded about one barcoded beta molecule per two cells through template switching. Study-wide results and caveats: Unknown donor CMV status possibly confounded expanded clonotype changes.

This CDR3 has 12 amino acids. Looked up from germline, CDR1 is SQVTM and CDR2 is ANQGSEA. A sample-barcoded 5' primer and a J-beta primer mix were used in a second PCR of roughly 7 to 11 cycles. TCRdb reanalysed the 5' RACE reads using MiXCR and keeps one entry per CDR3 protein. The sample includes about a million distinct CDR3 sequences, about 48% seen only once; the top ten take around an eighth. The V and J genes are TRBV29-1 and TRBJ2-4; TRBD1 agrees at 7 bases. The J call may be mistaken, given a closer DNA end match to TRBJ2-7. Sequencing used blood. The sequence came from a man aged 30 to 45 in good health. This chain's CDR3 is CSVPYRGSEQYF. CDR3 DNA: TGCAGCGTGCCCTACAGGGGATCCGAGCAGTACTTC.